The 16 T cell receptor beta chains listed next were all sequenced from one sample in a study of a mutant IDH1 vaccine in newly diagnosed glioma. TCRdb keeps only in-frame clones here, not all; method: immunoSEQ multiplex PCR. The sample includes around 35,000 clones, roughly 80% of them seen just once. Antigen specificity for these receptors is unknown. Time point: week 5, during vaccination. A single vaccine dose contained 300 ug of mutant IDH1 20-mer peptide, and topical imiquimod was used with it. Sequencing was performed on PBMCs, taken from a glioma patient whose treatment included an IDH1 peptide vaccine. The origin of the receptors is a young man with glioma.

This chain joins TRBV6-5 and TRBJ1-2; 8 bases match TRBD1. Germline CDR1 and CDR2: MNHEY and SVGAGI. With 6 bases clipped from V and 4 bases from J, the junction kept 4 bases outside the gene matches. The CDR3 runs to 13 residues. CDR3 residues: CASRATGVYGYTF. The CDR3 DNA sequence: TGTGCCAGCAGAGCGACAGGGGTCTATGGCTACACCTTC.

J is TRBJ2-3 and V is TRBV5-1; a weak D match, TRBD1 (6 bases). The CDR3 is made up of 13 amino acids. V was clipped by 5 bases and J by 5 bases, with 12 bases between them. The germline V gene has CDR1 SGHRS and CDR2 YFSETQ. The CDR3 DNA reads as TGCGCCAGCAGATACGCACAGGGAGATACGCAGTATTTT. It specifies CASRYAQGDTQYF.

The V call is TRBV7-8, the J call TRBJ1-1, with D perhaps matching TRBD1 (6 bases). Deletions cut 6 bases from V and 4 bases from J, with 21 bases between. Germline CDR1 SGHVS, CDR2 FQNEAQ. CDR3 size: 16 residues. CDR3 sequence: CASSYKLQGMFTEAFF. The CDR3 nucleotides are TGTGCCAGCAGTTACAAACTGCAGGGGATGTTCACTGAAGCTTTCTTT.

The chain combines TRBV2 with TRBJ2-3, with 10 positions matching TRBD2. The CDR3 extends over 16 amino acids. Germline V gives CDR1 SNHLY, CDR2 FYNNEI. Trimming cost V 3 bases and J 3 bases; bases outside gene matches: 6. The CDR3 loop is CASSEGLALSTDTQYF. CDR3 nucleotide sequence: TGTGCCAGCAGTGAGGGACTAGCGTTGAGTACAGATACGCAGTATTTT.

This clone was seen a handful of times. The rearrangement uses TRBV6-4 and TRBJ2-2; D call uncertain. Trimming removed 3 bases from V and 1 base from J, with 12 bases in between. In germline, CDR1 is MRHNA, CDR2 SNTAGT. The CDR3 consists of 16 residues. CDR3 DNA: TGTGCCAGCAGTGAGGTGGGCAATAGGAACACCGGGGAGCTGTTTTTT. Its protein product is CASSEVGNRNTGELFF.

This clone appeared a few times. V usage is TRBV27 and J usage is TRBJ1-2; D is possibly TRBD1 (6 bases). The germline V gene has CDR1 MNHEY and CDR2 SMNVEV (reference sequence). Between the trimmed V and J ends, which lost 5 bases and 9 bases, there was a span of 25 bases. The CDR3 spans 16 residues. The CDR3 loop reads CASSPHPTGQKARYTF. The CDR3 nucleotides are TGTGCCAGCAGTCCACACCCGACAGGACAAAAGGCACGCTACACCTTC.

The chain combines TRBV20-1 with TRBJ2-7, with D possibly being TRBD1 (6 bases). Trimming removed 7 bases from V and 3 bases from J, with 10 bases in between. This CDR3 has 11 residues. Germline V gene sequence: CDR1 DFQATT, CDR2 SNEGSKA (reference sequence). The CDR3 DNA is TGCAGTGTAATCAGGGGCTACGAGCAGTACTTC. This gives the protein CSVIRGYEQYF.

The V gene is TRBV5-6, the J gene TRBJ1-1; D might be TRBD1 (6 bases). CDR3 size: 16 residues. Trimming took 0 bases from V and 8 from J, leaving 20 bases between them. Germline lookup yields CDR1 SGHDT and CDR2 YYEEEE. The CDR3 sequence is CASSLGMGRGDMEAFF. Written as DNA, the CDR3 is TGTGCCAGCAGCTTGGGAATGGGGAGGGGGGACATGGAAGCTTTCTTT.

This chain joins TRBV25-1 and TRBJ2-7; TRBD2 matches 12 bases. Germline CDR1 and CDR2: MGHDK and SYGVNS. CDR3 length equals 15 residues. Trimming at V came to 7 bases and at J to 6 bases, leaving 10 bases not matched to a gene. The CDR3 region is CASKASSGRASEQYF. DNA of the CDR3: TGTGCCAGCAAAGCATCTAGCGGGAGGGCCTCCGAGCAGTACTTC.

The rearrangement links TRBV6-1 to TRBJ1-2; weak D call: TRBD1 (6 bases). Trimming removed 3 bases from V and 2 bases from J, with 16 bases in between. This CDR3 is built from 16 residues. Per germline, CDR1 MNHNS and CDR2 SASEGT. DNA for the CDR3: TGTGCCAGCAGTGAGAGAGGACAGTACGGAAACTATGGCTACACCTTC. Translating it yields CASSERGQYGNYGYTF.

The chain recombines TRBV18 with TRBJ2-5; weak D call: TRBD1 (5 bases). This CDR3 region has 15 residues. Trimming took off 1 base at V and 4 bases at J, with 13 bases between the two ends. Looked up from germline, CDR1 is KGHSH and CDR2 is LQKENI. Here the CDR3 reads CASSPRVSRAETQYF. In DNA form, the CDR3 reads TGTGCCAGCTCACCACGAGTATCCAGGGCAGAGACCCAGTACTTC.

This chain uses TRBV6-1 with TRBJ1-1, with a tentative D call TRBD1 (5 bases). Germline CDR1 MNHNS, CDR2 SASEGT. The V end was cut by 2 bases, the J end by 6 bases, with 16 bases between. The CDR3 is made up of 15 amino acids. The CDR3 coding sequence is TGTGCCAGCAGTGAACCAGGGTCAGAACAGGCTGAAGCTTTCTTT. This encodes CASSEPGSEQAEAFF.

The genes are TRBV27 and TRBJ2-3; no firm D call. The V gene's germline CDR1 is MNHEY and CDR2 SMNVEV (reference sequence). Trimming removed 2 bases from V and 4 bases from J, with 13 bases in between. The CDR3 is made up of 15 amino acids. In DNA, the CDR3 is TGTGCCAGCAGTTTAGTGGTGTTGGGTTCAGATACGCAGTATTTT. It is translated as CASSLVVLGSDTQYF.

This clone was detected only a few times. The chain links TRBV6-1 to TRBJ1-6; D remains unclear. V was shortened by 2 bases and J by 8 bases, with 13 bases between the two germline ends. The CDR3 loop spans 15 amino acids. Germline assignment: CDR1 MNHNS and CDR2 SASEGT. The CDR3 loop is CASSESTVPDSPLHF. For the CDR3, the DNA is TGTGCCAGCAGTGAATCTACAGTACCAGATTCACCCCTCCACTTT.

This clone appeared a single time. The V call is TRBV5-6, the J call TRBJ1-4; D remains unclear. V lost 2 bases to trimming and J lost 8 bases, with 13 bases between them. Per germline, CDR1 SGHDT and CDR2 YYEEEE. The CDR3 is made up of 14 amino acids. The DNA of the CDR3 is TGTGCCAGCAGCTTCTGGGGTTTAGGGGAAAAACTGTTTTTT. It is translated as CASSFWGLGEKLFF.

This clone was counted a single time. The chain couples TRBV2 to TRBJ1-5; 7 bases are a match to TRBD1. Trimming removed 6 bases from V and 7 bases from J; junction bases left unmatched: 9. CDR1 SNHLY and CDR2 FYNNEI come from the germline V gene. The CDR3 is 14 residues long. The CDR3 nucleotides read TGTGCCAGCAGGCCCGACAGGGAAGAGCAGCCCCAGCATTTT. Translated, it gives CASRPDREEQPQHF.